Listed below are T cell receptor beta chains from one sample, sequenced in a study of cytomegalovirus exposure and HLA in healthy donors. Libraries were prepared by immunoSEQ multiplex PCR; TCRdb keeps only in-frame clonotypes and omits some of them. The sample holds about 120,000 clones; more than 70% are singletons and the top ten take around 3.7%. Sequenced sample: PBMCs. These receptors originate from a young man in good health and CMV-seronegative. Each CDR3 is given with its conserved first and last residue. The order of the fields is clone size, J gene, D gene, V gene, CDR3 DNA, CDR3 protein. D genes are given only for firm matches. Some rows have no size entry. The others give once, few or many, or a class for an expanded clone.

few TRBJ2-1 - TRBV10-1 TGCGCCAGCAGTCGGGATCGGGTAGGGGGCAATGAGCAGTTCTTC CASSRDRVGGNEQFF
few TRBJ2-2 TRBD2 TRBV9 TGTGCCAGCAGCGTAAGAGGAGCGGGGGTCAACACCGGGGAGCTGTTTTTT CASSVRGAGVNTGELFF
few TRBJ1-2 - TRBV20-1 TGCAGTGCTAGAGCCTCCTATGGCTACACCTTC CSARASYGYTF
few TRBJ2-5 TRBD2 TRBV4-1 TGCGCCAGCAGCCAAGGTAGCGGGGGGGCCCAAGAGACCCAGTACTTC CASSQGSGGAQETQYF
- TRBJ1-2 - TRBV5-1 TGCGCCAGCAACCGCGGCGGGGGGGCTTACAACTATGGCTACACCTTC CASNRGGGAYNYGYTF
- TRBJ2-7 - TRBV7-9 TGTTCCAGCAGCTTCTCCCTAGACGAGCAGTACTTC CSSSFSLDEQYF
- TRBJ1-3 - TRBV30 TGTGCCGGCTCCACATCAAGCTCTGGAAACACCATATATTTT CAGSTSSSGNTIYF
once TRBJ1-2 - TRBV6-7 TGTGCCAGCAGTAAAAACAGGCCCCGAACCCTTAACTATGGCTACACCTTC CASSKNRPRTLNYGYTF
- TRBJ1-4 - TRBV10-1 TGCGCCAGCAGTAATAACAGGGCCCTTAATGAAAAACTGTTTTTT CASSNNRALNEKLFF
- TRBJ1-3 - TRBV27 TGTGCCAGCAGTGCAGGGTCTGGAAACACCATATATTTT CASSAGSGNTIYF
- TRBJ1-1 - TRBV15 TGTGCCACCAGCAGAGACTTCAGGGAAGGCTACACTGAAGCCTTCTTT CATSRDFREGYTEAFF
- TRBJ2-5 - TRBV4-3 TGCGCCAGCAGCCTCCAGGGGCAGGGGGAGACCCAGTACTTC CASSLQGQGETQYF
- TRBJ2-4 - TRBV7-9 TGTTCCAGTGAGTTAAGGGGAGGCAAAAACATTCAGTACTTC CSSELRGGKNIQYF
- TRBJ2-3 - TRBV9 TGTGCCAGCAGCGTAGGGACGGGGTGGCGGGGCACAGATACGCAGTATTTT CASSVGTGWRGTDTQYF
- TRBJ2-5 - TRBV6-5 TGTGCCAGCAATACGGGAGAGACCCAGTACTTC CASNTGETQYF
- TRBJ2-1 - TRBV18 TGTGCCAGCTCACCTAACTACCAGAGAGCATCCTACAATGAGCAGTTCTTC CASSPNYQRASYNEQFF
- TRBJ1-4 TRBD1 TRBV18 TGTGCCAGCTCACCCTCAAGGGGGCTCGATGAAAAACTGTTTTTT CASSPSRGLDEKLFF
- TRBJ2-5 TRBD1 TRBV28 TGTGCCAGCGGACAGGGGGGTTTCGAGACCCAGTACTTC CASGQGGFETQYF
- TRBJ1-3 - TRBV29-1 TGCAGCGTCTTGGGCGGGGCTGGAAACACCATATATTTT CSVLGGAGNTIYF
- TRBJ2-1 TRBD2 TRBV7-9 TGTGCCAGCAGCCCACGACTAAGCGGGGCCCTCGGCTCCTACAATGAGCAGTTCTTC CASSPRLSGALGSYNEQFF
- TRBJ1-1 - TRBV7-2 TGTGCCAGCAGCGCGTACAGGTCTGGTGAAGCTTTCTTT CASSAYRSGEAFF
- TRBJ2-3 TRBD2 TRBV15 TGTGCCACCAGCAGAACTAATAGCGGGGGGGGTGGAGATACGCAGTATTTT CATSRTNSGGGGDTQYF
once TRBJ2-1 TRBD2 TRBV5-1 TGCGCCAGCAGCTTTGATCCCGCTAGCGGATACAATGAGCAGTTCTTC CASSFDPASGYNEQFF
- TRBJ1-3 - TRBV6-5 TGTGCCAGCAAATTGCCAGGTGGCGGAAACACCATATATTTT CASKLPGGGNTIYF
- TRBJ1-5 - TRBV18 TGTGCCAGCTCACCAGGAGGGGCCAGCAATCAGCCCCAGCATTTT CASSPGGASNQPQHF
- TRBJ2-1 TRBD1 TRBV28 TGTGCCAGCAGTTTAGCAGGGACAGCCTACAATGAGCAGTTCTTC CASSLAGTAYNEQFF
- TRBJ2-6 TRBD1 TRBV7-7 TGTGCTAGCAGCTTAGGACAGGTTCATCACTCTGGGGCCAACGTCCTGACTTTC CASSLGQVHHSGANVLTF
- TRBJ2-7 - TRBV7-2 TGTGCCAGCAGCTTAGTTCCCCACTACGAGCAGTACTTC CASSLVPHYEQYF
- TRBJ2-2 TRBD1 TRBV7-8 TGTGCCAGCAAGACTACGACAGGGGGTGAGACCGGGGAGCTGTTTTTT CASKTTTGGETGELFF
- TRBJ1-5 - TRBV10-3 TGTGCCATCAGTGAAAAACGCACAGGGATTGTTGGCAATCAGCCCCAGCATTTT CAISEKRTGIVGNQPQHF
- TRBJ2-7 - TRBV15 TGTGCCACCAGCCCTAAACCTTCTGTAGTGAGCTCCTACGAGCAGTACTTC CATSPKPSVVSSYEQYF
- TRBJ1-1 - TRBV18 TGTGCCAGCTCACTTGTAAGTTGGGGGCAGCTGATTGAAGCTTTCTTT CASSLVSWGQLIEAFF
few TRBJ1-2 - TRBV6-5 TGTGCCAGCAGTGAAGGGGTTAACTATGGCTACACCTTC CASSEGVNYGYTF
- TRBJ2-2 - TRBV29-1 TGCAGCGTTGAAATTGCCAGGGGCGGGGAGCTGTTTTTT CSVEIARGGELFF
- TRBJ2-4 TRBD2 TRBV5-1 TGCGCCAGCAGGGACGGGGGGGCCAAAAACATTCAGTACTTC CASRDGGAKNIQYF
- TRBJ1-1 - TRBV28 TGTGCCAGCAGTTTATCGGGTACACTTAACACTGAAGCTTTCTTT CASSLSGTLNTEAFF
- TRBJ1-2 - TRBV28 TGTGCCGCCAGGCGGGGGTGGTCAGGTGGCTACACCTTC CAARRGWSGGYTF
- TRBJ2-7 TRBD1 TRBV4-1 TGCGCCAGCAGCCAAGGAAACAGGGGTTACGAGCAGTACTTC CASSQGNRGYEQYF
- TRBJ2-7 TRBD1 TRBV23-1 TGCGACAGCAGTCAAGGACAGGGGGCCTACGAGCAGTACTTC CDSSQGQGAYEQYF
- TRBJ1-2 TRBD1 TRBV5-1 TGCGCCAGCAGCCCGGCAACAGGGGCCCCGAACTATGGCTACACCTTC CASSPATGAPNYGYTF
- TRBJ1-1 - TRBV29-1 TGCAGCGTTGATGGCGGGATGAACACTGAAGCTTTCTTT CSVDGGMNTEAFF
- TRBJ2-5 TRBD1 TRBV2 TGTGCCAGCAGTGAAGCGACAGGGGAAGAGACCCAGTACTTC CASSEATGEETQYF
- TRBJ2-7 TRBD1 TRBV28 TGTGCCAGCAGCGCCTTTACAGGGGGCAGTTACGAGCAGTACTTC CASSAFTGGSYEQYF
- TRBJ2-7 TRBD1 TRBV7-2 TGTGCCAGCAGCGCCGGGACAGGGGATGGGTACGAGCAGTACTTC CASSAGTGDGYEQYF